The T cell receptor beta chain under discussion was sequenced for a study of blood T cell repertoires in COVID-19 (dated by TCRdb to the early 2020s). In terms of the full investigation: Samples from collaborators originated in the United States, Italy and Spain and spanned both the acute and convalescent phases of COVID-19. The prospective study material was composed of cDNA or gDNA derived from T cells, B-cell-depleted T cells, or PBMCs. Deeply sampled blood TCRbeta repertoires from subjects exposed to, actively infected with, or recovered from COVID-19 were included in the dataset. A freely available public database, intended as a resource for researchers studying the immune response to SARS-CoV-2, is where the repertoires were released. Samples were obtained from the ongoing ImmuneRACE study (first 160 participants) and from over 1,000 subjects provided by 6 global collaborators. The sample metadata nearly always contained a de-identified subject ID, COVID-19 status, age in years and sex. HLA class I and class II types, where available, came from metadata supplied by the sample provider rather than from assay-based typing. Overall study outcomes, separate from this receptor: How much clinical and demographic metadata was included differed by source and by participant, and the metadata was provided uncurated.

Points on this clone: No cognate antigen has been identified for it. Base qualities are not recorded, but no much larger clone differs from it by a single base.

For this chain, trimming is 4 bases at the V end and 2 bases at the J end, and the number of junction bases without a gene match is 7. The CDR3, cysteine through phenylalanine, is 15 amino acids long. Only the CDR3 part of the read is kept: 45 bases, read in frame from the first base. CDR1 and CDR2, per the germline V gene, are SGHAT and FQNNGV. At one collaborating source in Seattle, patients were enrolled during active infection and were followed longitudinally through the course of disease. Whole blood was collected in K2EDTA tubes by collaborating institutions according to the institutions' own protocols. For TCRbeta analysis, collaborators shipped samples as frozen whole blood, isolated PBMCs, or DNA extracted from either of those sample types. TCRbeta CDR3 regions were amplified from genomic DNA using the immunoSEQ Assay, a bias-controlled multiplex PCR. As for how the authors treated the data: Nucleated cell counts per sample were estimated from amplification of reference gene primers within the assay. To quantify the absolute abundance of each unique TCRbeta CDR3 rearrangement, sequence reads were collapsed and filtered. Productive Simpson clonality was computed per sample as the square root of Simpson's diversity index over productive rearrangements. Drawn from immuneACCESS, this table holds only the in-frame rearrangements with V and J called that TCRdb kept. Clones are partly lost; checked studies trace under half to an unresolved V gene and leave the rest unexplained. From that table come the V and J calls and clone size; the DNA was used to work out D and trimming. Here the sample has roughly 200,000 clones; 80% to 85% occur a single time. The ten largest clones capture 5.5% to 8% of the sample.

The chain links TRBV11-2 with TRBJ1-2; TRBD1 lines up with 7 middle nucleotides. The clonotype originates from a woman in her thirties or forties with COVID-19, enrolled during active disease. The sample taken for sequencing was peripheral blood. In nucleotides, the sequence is TGTGCCAGCAGCTCAACCCCGACAGGGAACTATGGCTACACCTTC. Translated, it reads CASSSTPTGNYGYTF.